This T cell receptor (beta chain) was obtained from a study of T cells in Graves' hyperthyroidism and ophthalmopathy. General study findings and limits: Stable hyperthyroidism was separated from ophthalmopathy by a model based on 13 V-J features. The model forecast ophthalmopathy, anticipating it by a median approximately 7 months before onset.

Patients with ophthalmopathy all had a Clinical Activity Score of at least 3, a NOSPECS grade of at least 4 and duration under 3 months. The CDR3 totals 16 residues. The ends were cut back, 5 bases at V and 0 bases at J, with 14 bases in the middle. Germline V gives CDR1 SGHTA, CDR2 FQGNSA. As concerns this clonotype: Its cognate antigen is unknown.

Amplified TCR beta CDR3 regions derived from RNA transcripts. The TCR CDR3 first-round RT-PCR relied on the HTBI primer set. Each CDR3 protein is one row after TCRdb ran MiXCR on the multiplex PCR reads. This sample has 490,000 or so distinct CDR3 sequences, with 20% found just once. The sequencing input was blood. The chain has TRBV7-2 and TRBJ2-1; tentatively, D is TRBD2 (5 bases). This receptor was obtained from a man aged 35-49 years with Graves' ophthalmopathy. This CDR3 reads CASSRVPGDSYNEQFF. CDR3 nucleotide sequence: TGTGCCAGCAGCCGAGTCCCCGGGGACTCCTACAATGAGCAGTTCTTC.